There are a few counts of the clone carrying this T cell receptor beta chain. The antigen is unknown. The data were taken from a study of CD8 T cells in ankylosing spondylitis. Notes on the study in general: Within peripheral blood, clones linked to disease were CD8+ and relatively rare. Seemingly distinctive of ankylosing spondylitis blood was a TCR beta motif formed by eight highly homologous variants. Researchers reportedly found disease-linked clones significantly enriched in matched ankylosing spondylitis synovial fluid. Past research had described some motif variants in reactive arthritis synovial fluid and blood.

Scientists made TCR beta libraries using quantitative 5'-RACE with molecular barcodes. TCRdb passed the 5' RACE reads through MiXCR, listing each CDR3 protein once. The sample holds 450,000 or so distinct CDR3 sequences, roughly 27% seen once. In germline, CDR1 is MNHNS, CDR2 SASEGT. This CDR3 is built from 14 residues. Between the trimmed V and J ends, which lost 4 bases and 5 bases, there was a span of 12 bases. Material for sequencing was blood, either unsorted or a sorted T cell fraction (not recorded which). The V and J genes are TRBV6-1 and TRBJ1-5; D unclear. The sequence was collected from a male donor with ankylosing spondylitis. The CDR3 sequence: CASSVLTPDQPQHF. The CDR3 DNA reads as TGTGCCAGCAGTGTCCTCACACCCGATCAGCCCCAGCATTTT.